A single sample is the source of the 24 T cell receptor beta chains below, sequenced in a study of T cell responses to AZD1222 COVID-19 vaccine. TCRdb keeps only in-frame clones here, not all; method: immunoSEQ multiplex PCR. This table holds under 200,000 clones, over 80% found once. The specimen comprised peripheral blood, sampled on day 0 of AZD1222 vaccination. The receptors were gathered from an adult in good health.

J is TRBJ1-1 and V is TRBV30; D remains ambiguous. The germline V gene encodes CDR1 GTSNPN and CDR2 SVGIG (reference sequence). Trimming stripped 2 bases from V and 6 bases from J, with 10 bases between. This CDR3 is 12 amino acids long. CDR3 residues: CAWSPPASEAFF. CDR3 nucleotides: TGTGCCTGGAGTCCCCCGGCCTCTGAAGCTTTCTTT.

The DNA for the CDR3 is TGTGCCAGCAGCGTAGACGGGGCGCTAACTGAAGCTTTCTTT. This sequence encodes CASSVDGALTEAFF. The rearrangement uses TRBV9 and TRBJ1-1; D may be TRBD1 (5 bases). The CDR3 extends over 14 amino acids. Germline CDR1 is SGDLS and CDR2 is YYNGEE. Trimming shortened V by 0 bases and J by 5 bases, and 11 bases separated the two germline ends.

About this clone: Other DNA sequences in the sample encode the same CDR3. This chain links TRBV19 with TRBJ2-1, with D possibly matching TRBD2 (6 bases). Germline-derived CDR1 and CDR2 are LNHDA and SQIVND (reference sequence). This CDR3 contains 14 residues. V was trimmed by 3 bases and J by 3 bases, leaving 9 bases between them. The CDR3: CASSMGGDYNEQFF. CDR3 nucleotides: TGTGCCAGTAGTATGGGGGGAGACTACAATGAGCAGTTCTTC.

The CDR3 here is CASSPYPLTGYNEQFF. CDR3 DNA: TGTGCCAGCAGTCCCTATCCCCTGACGGGTTACAATGAGCAGTTCTTC. The rearrangement links TRBV28 to TRBJ2-1; no firm D call. Germline CDR1 reads MDHEN; CDR2 reads SYDVKM. There are 16 residues in the CDR3. V gave up 5 bases and J gave up 4 bases, with 18 bases separating them.

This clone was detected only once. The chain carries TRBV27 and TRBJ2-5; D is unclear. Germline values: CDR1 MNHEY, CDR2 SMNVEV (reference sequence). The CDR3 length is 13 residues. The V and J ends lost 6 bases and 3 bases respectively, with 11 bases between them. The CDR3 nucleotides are TGTGCCAGCAGGCAGGAACCGAAAGAGACCCAGTACTTC. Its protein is CASRQEPKETQYF.

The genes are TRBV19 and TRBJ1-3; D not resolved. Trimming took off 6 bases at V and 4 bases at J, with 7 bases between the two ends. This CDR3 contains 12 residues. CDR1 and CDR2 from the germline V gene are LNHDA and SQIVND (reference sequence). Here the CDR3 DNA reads TGTGCCAGTAGGAAGACAGGAAACACCATATATTTT. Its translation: CASRKTGNTIYF.

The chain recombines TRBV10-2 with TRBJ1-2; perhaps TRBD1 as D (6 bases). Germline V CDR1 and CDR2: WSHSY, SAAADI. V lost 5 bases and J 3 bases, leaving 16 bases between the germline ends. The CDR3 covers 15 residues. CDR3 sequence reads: CASSSTLQGYYGYTF. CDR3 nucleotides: TGCGCCAGCAGTTCTACCCTACAGGGATACTATGGCTACACCTTC.

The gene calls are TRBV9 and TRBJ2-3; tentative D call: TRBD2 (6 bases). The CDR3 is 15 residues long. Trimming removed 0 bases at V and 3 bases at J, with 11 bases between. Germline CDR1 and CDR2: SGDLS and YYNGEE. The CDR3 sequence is CASSVVSSGTDTQYF. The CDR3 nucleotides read TGTGCCAGCAGCGTAGTCAGTAGCGGAACAGATACGCAGTATTTT.

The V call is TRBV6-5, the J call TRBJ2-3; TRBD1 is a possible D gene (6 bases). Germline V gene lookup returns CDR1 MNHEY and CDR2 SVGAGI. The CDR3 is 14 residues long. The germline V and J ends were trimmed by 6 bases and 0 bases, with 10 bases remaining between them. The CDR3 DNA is TGTGCCAGCAGACATGGACAGAGCACAGATACGCAGTATTTT. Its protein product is CASRHGQSTDTQYF.

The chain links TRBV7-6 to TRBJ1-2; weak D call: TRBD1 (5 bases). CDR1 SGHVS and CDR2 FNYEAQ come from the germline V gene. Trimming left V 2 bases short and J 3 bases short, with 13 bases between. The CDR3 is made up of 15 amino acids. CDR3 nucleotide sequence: TGTGCCAGCAGCTTAATAAAGGGCAGGGACTATGGCTACACCTTC. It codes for CASSLIKGRDYGYTF.

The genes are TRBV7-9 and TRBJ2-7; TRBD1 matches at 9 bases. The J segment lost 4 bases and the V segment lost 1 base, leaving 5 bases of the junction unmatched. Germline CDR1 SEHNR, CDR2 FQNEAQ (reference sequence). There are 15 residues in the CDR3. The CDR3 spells CASSLVLGTGYEQYF. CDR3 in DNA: TGTGCCAGCAGCTTAGTCTTAGGGACAGGGTACGAGCAGTACTTC.

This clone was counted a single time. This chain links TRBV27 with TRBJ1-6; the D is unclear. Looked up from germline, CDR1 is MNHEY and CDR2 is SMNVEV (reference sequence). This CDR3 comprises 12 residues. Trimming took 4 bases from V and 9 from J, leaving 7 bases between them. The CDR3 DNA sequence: TGTGCCAGCAGTTATTCCCGTTCACCCCTCCACTTT. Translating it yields CASSYSRSPLHF.

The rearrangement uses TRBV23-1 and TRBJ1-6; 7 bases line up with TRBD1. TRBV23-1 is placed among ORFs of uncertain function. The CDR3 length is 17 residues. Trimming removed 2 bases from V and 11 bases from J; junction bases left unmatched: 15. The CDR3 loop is CASSQLSLGQSRPPLHF. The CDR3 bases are TGCGCCAGCAGTCAACTCTCACTGGGACAGAGTCGTCCACCCCTCCACTTT.

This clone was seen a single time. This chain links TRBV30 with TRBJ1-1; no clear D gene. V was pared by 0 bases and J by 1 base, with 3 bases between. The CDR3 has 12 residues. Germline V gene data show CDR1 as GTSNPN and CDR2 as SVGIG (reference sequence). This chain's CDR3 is CAWSVPNTEAFF. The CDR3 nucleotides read TGTGCCTGGAGTGTACCGAACACTGAAGCTTTCTTT.

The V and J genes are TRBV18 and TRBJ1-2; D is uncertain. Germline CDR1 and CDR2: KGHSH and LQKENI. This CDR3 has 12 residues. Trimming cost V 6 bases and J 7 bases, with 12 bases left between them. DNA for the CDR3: TGTGCCAGCTCTAACGGCGATGCTGGCTACACCTTC. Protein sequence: CASSNGDAGYTF. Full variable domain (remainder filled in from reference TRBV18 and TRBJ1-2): NAGVMQNPRHLVRRRGQEARLRCSPMKGHSHVYWYRQLPEEGLKFMVYLQKENIIDESGMPKERFSAEFPKEGPSILRIQQVVRGDSAAYFCASSNGDAGYTFGSGTRLTVV.

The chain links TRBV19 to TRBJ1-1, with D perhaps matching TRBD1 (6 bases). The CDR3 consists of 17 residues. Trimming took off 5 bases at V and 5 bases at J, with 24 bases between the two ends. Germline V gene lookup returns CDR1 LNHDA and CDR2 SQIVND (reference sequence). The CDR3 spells CASSVKQGYSLPTEAFF. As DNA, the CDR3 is TGTGCCAGTAGTGTTAAGCAGGGGTATAGTCTACCTACTGAAGCTTTCTTT.

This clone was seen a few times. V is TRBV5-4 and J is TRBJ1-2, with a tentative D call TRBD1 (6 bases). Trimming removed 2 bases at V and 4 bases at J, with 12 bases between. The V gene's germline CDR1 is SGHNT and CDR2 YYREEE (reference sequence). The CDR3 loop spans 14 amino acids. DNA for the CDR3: TGTGCCAGCAGCTTACGGACAGCCTCCTATGGCTACACCTTC. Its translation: CASSLRTASYGYTF.

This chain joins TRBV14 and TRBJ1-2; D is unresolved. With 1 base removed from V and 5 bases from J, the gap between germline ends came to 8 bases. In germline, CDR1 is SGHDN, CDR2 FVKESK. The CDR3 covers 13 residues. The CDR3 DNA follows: TGTGCCAGCAGCCAAGTTGTCGGTTATGGCTACACCTTC. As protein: CASSQVVGYGYTF.

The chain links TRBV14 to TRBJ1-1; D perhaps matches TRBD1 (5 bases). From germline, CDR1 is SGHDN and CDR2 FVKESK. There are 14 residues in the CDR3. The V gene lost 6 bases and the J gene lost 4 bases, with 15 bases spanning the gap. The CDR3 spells CASRLQGGGTEAFF. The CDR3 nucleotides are TGTGCCAGCAGACTTCAGGGTGGCGGCACTGAAGCTTTCTTT.

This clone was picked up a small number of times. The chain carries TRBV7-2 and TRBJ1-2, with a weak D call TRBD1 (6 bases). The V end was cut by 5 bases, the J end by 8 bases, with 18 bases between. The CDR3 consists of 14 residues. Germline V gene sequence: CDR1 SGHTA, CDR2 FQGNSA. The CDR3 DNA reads TGTGCCAGCAGCCCCGAGACAGGTACCCTCGGCTACACCTTC. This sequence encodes CASSPETGTLGYTF.

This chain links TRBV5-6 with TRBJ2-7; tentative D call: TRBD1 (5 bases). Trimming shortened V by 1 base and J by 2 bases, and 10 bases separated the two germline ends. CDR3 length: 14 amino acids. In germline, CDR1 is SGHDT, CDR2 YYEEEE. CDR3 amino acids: CASSLTGATYEQYF. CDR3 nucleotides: TGTGCCAGCAGCTTGACAGGTGCCACCTACGAGCAGTACTTC.

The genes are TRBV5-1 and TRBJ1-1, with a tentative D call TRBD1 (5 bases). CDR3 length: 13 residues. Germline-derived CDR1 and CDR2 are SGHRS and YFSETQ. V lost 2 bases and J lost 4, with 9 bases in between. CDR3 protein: CASSFGGGTEAFF. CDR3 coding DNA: TGCGCCAGCAGCTTCGGGGGTGGCACTGAAGCTTTCTTT.

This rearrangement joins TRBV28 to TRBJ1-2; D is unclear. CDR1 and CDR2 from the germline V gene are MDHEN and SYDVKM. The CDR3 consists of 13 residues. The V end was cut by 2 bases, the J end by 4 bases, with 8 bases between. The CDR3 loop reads CASSLKGSYGYTF. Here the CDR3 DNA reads TGTGCCAGCAGTTTAAAGGGCTCCTATGGCTACACCTTC.

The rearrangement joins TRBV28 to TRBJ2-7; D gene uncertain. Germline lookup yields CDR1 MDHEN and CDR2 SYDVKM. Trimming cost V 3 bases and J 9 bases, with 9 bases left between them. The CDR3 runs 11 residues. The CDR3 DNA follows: TGTGCCAGCAGTTTTTCGGTCGTGCAGTACTTC. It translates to CASSFSVVQYF. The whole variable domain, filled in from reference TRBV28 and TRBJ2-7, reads DVKVTQSSRYLVKRTGEKVFLECVQDMDHENMFWYRQDPGLGLRLIYFSYDVKMKEKGDIPEGYSVSREKKERFSLILESASTNQTSMYLCASSFSVVQYFGPGTRLTVT.